Each of the 24 T cell receptor beta chains below was sequenced from the same sample in a study of cytomegalovirus exposure and HLA in healthy donors. The PCR made use of 60 Vbeta and 13 Jbeta primers. Sequencing used immunoSEQ multiplex PCR; TCRdb keeps in-frame clones, though not all of them. This sample has approximately 150,000 clones; around 79% occur once, and the top ten carry 5% to 7%. Input material: PBMCs. The receptors were gathered from a man aged 35 to 55 in good health and CMV-seropositive.

The rearrangement links TRBV7-9 to TRBJ2-7, with TRBD2 matching over 7 bases. Germline assignment: CDR1 SEHNR and CDR2 FQNEAQ (reference sequence). V dropped 4 bases and J dropped 4; count of bases not matched to a gene: 7. This CDR3 is 14 amino acids long. The CDR3 DNA sequence: TGTGCCAGCAGCTCCCTCGGCGGGAGTTACGAGCAGTACTTC. As protein: CASSSLGGSYEQYF.

The rearrangement joins TRBV2 to TRBJ1-1, with D perhaps matching TRBD1 (5 bases). Germline CDR1 and CDR2: SNHLY and FYNNEI. The V end was cut by 6 bases, the J end by 1 base, with 9 bases between. The CDR3 is made up of 13 amino acids. CDR3 region: CASRDTPNTEAFF. Written as DNA, the CDR3 is TGTGCCAGCAGGGACACTCCGAACACTGAAGCTTTCTTT.

J is TRBJ2-7 and V is TRBV7-8; the match to TRBD2 covers 14 bases. With 4 bases clipped from V and 4 bases from J, the junction kept 6 bases outside the gene matches. CDR1 and CDR2 (germline): SGHVS, FQNEAQ. CDR3 length: 16 amino acids. CDR3 nucleotides: TGTGCCAGCAGCTCGAGGGGACTAGCGGGAGTATACGAGCAGTACTTC. Protein: CASSSRGLAGVYEQYF.

The chain couples TRBV5-6 to TRBJ2-1, with 8 bases aligning to TRBD1. Trimming took 4 bases from V and 8 from J; bases not matched to a gene: 23. Germline loops: CDR1 SGHDT, CDR2 YYEEEE. This CDR3 comprises 19 residues. Here the CDR3 reads CASSHYFPRRQGFVDEQFF. CDR3 sequence (DNA): TGTGCCAGCAGCCATTATTTCCCGCGGAGACAGGGGTTCGTCGATGAGCAGTTCTTC.

The chain is built from TRBV19 and TRBJ2-3; weak D call: TRBD1 (6 bases). Trimming took off 2 bases at V and 5 bases at J, with 14 bases between the two ends. This CDR3 contains 15 residues. Germline assignment: CDR1 LNHDA and CDR2 SQIVND (reference sequence). CDR3 sequence: CASSIPGHKQDTQYF. The CDR3 bases are TGTGCCAGTAGTATACCGGGACACAAGCAAGATACGCAGTATTTT.

This clone was seen only once. Here the CDR3 DNA reads TGTGCCAGCAGTGAGGCCCCCGGGACTCCTCAGTACTTC. Protein product: CASSEAPGTPQYF. J is TRBJ2-4 and V is TRBV25-1; TRBD2 is a possible D gene (6 bases). The V and J ends lost 3 bases and 12 bases respectively, with 15 bases between them. Per germline, CDR1 MGHDK and CDR2 SYGVNS. The CDR3 has 13 residues.

The rearrangement joins TRBV18 to TRBJ1-1, with 7 nucleotides matching TRBD1. Germline V CDR1 and CDR2: KGHSH, LQKENI. V trimming: 4 bases; J trimming: 1 base; junction bases outside the gene matches: 3. The CDR3 is 14 residues long. This CDR3 is CASSLGTENTEAFF. For the CDR3, the DNA is TGTGCCAGCTCACTAGGGACAGAGAACACTGAAGCTTTCTTT.

The V and J genes are TRBV19 and TRBJ1-2; unclear D gene. V lost 1 base to trimming and J lost 8 bases, with 11 bases between them. The CDR3 runs to 13 residues. CDR1 and CDR2 from the germline V gene are LNHDA and SQIVND (reference sequence). Here the CDR3 reads CASSIVAETGYTF. The DNA of the CDR3 is TGTGCCAGTAGTATAGTTGCAGAAACCGGCTACACCTTC.

The rearrangement joins TRBV11-2 to TRBJ2-3; 8 bases match TRBD2. This CDR3 region has 17 residues. Germline V gene sequence: CDR1 SGHAT, CDR2 FQNNGV. V was pared by 1 base and J by 2 bases, with 8 bases of the junction left unmatched. The CDR3 is CASSLARAGEATDTQYF. CDR3 in DNA: TGTGCCAGCAGCTTAGCGAGAGCGGGAGAGGCCACAGATACGCAGTATTTT.

The chain joins TRBV2 to TRBJ2-2; D might be TRBD1 (5 bases). Trimming removed 10 bases at V and 7 bases at J, with 13 bases between. CDR1 and CDR2 from the germline V gene are SNHLY and FYNNEI. The CDR3 consists of 12 residues. This CDR3 is CATGQVSGELFF. DNA for the CDR3: TGTGCCACCGGACAAGTCAGCGGGGAGCTGTTTTTT.

The chain combines TRBV6-5 with TRBJ2-3, with D perhaps matching TRBD2 (5 bases). With 6 bases removed from V and 3 bases from J, the gap between germline ends came to 7 bases. The germline V gene encodes CDR1 MNHEY and CDR2 SVGAGI. CDR3 size: 12 residues. CDR3 coding DNA: TGTGCCAGCAGGAGGGAGACAGATACGCAGTATTTT. Protein: CASRRETDTQYF.

The J gene is TRBJ2-1, the V gene TRBV27; 8 nucleotides line up with TRBD2. CDR1 is MNHEY and CDR2 is SMNVEV in the germline V gene (reference sequence). After removal of 7 bases from V and 8 bases from J, the junction contained 7 bases not matched to a gene. The CDR3 contains 13 residues. CDR3 bases: TGTGCCAGCATCCCGGGGGGGCGGGATGAGCAGTTCTTC. It codes for CASIPGGRDEQFF.

The chain is built from TRBV6-6 and TRBJ2-5; maybe TRBD2 (7 bases). V was clipped by 5 bases and J by 5 bases, with 18 bases between them. Germline lookup yields CDR1 MNHNY and CDR2 SVGAGI (reference sequence). This CDR3 is built from 15 residues. DNA of the CDR3: TGTGCCAGCAGTCACTTGGCGGGGGCTGGGGAGACCCAGTACTTC. It is translated as CASSHLAGAGETQYF.

This clone was detected only a few times. This sequence joins TRBV21-1 and TRBJ2-2; the table calls TRBD2, which could not be checked here. TRBV21-1 constitutes a pseudogene. The CDR3 is 10 amino acids. For the CDR3, the DNA is TGTGCCATTCCGGTCGGGGAGCTGTTTTTT. This encodes CAIPVGELFF.

The chain uses TRBV11-2 and TRBJ2-7, with TRBD2 matching over 7 bases. The V segment lost 1 base and the J segment 1 base; nucleotides outside the gene matches: 10. CDR1 and CDR2 from the germline V gene are SGHAT and FQNNGV. The CDR3 is 17 amino acids. The chain's CDR3 is CASSLVSNGGSSYEQYF. The CDR3 nucleotides are TGTGCCAGCAGCTTAGTGTCCAACGGGGGGAGTTCCTACGAGCAGTACTTC.

This chain uses TRBV12-5 with TRBJ1-5; D not resolved. This CDR3 comprises 15 residues. Trimming took off 1 base at V and 8 bases at J, with 15 bases between the two ends. The germline V gene has CDR1 LGHNT and CDR2 FRNRAP. The CDR3 spells CASGLAWESKEPQHF. For the CDR3, the DNA is TGTGCTAGTGGTTTGGCCTGGGAGTCTAAGGAGCCCCAGCATTTT.

The CDR3 reads CAWRHTSGTDTQYF. In nucleotides, the CDR3 is TGTGCCTGGAGACATACTAGTGGGACAGATACGCAGTATTTT. The chain links TRBV30 to TRBJ2-3; maybe TRBD2 (5 bases). V gave up 3 bases and J gave up 3 bases, with 13 bases separating them. The CDR3 has 14 residues. Germline V gene lookup returns CDR1 GTSNPN and CDR2 SVGIG (reference sequence). The whole variable domain, filled in from reference TRBV30 and TRBJ2-3, reads SQTIHQWPATLVQPVGSPLSLECTVEGTSNPNLYWYRQAAGRGLQLLFYSVGIGQISSEVPQNLSASRPQDRQFILSSKKLLLSDSGFYLCAWRHTSGTDTQYFGPGTRLTVL.

The chain has TRBV13 and TRBJ2-5, with 8 nucleotides matching TRBD1. With 0 bases clipped from V and 4 bases from J, the junction kept 1 base outside the gene matches. Germline lookup yields CDR1 PRHDT and CDR2 FYEKMQ (reference sequence). The CDR3 sequence is 14 residues long. In DNA form, the CDR3 reads TGTGCCAGCAGCTTAGGGACAGGGGCAGAGACCCAGTACTTC. Residues: CASSLGTGAETQYF.

This clone was seen a few times. The chain links TRBV4-2 to TRBJ1-4; 11 bases line up with TRBD1. J was trimmed by 2 bases and V by 3 bases; bases with no gene match: 2. The CDR3 has 16 residues. CDR1 and CDR2 (germline): LGHNA, YNFKEQ. The CDR3 reads CASSHRDRGTNEKLFF. The CDR3 DNA reads TGTGCCAGCAGCCACCGGGACAGGGGGACTAATGAAAAACTGTTTTTT.

The chain combines TRBV5-1 with TRBJ1-1; tentative D call: TRBD1 (6 bases). This CDR3 spans 14 amino acids. V lost 6 bases and J lost 2, with 14 bases in between. CDR1 is SGHRS and CDR2 is YFSETQ in the germline V gene. The CDR3 nucleotides are TGCGCCAGCACTTCAATGACAGGTAACACTGAAGCTTTCTTT. It codes for CASTSMTGNTEAFF.

This clone was counted between two and nine times. This chain links TRBV5-6 with TRBJ1-5, with 9 positions matching TRBD1. The CDR3 runs to 13 residues. V lost 3 bases to trimming and J lost 12 bases; unmatched junction nucleotides: 7. CDR1 is SGHDT and CDR2 is YYEEEE in the germline V gene. This chain's CDR3 is CASSSWTGVSQHF. The CDR3 DNA sequence: TGTGCCAGCAGCTCCTGGACAGGGGTCAGCCAGCATTTT.

This clone was detected only once. This chain connects TRBV9 to TRBJ2-2, with D perhaps matching TRBD2 (5 bases). Germline V gene lookup returns CDR1 SGDLS and CDR2 YYNGEE. Trimming took off 3 bases at V and 2 bases at J, with 8 bases between the two ends. CDR3 length: 14 residues. CDR3 DNA sequence: TGTGCCAGCAGCGCCCGGACTAACACCGGGGAGCTGTTTTTT. Its translation: CASSARTNTGELFF.

This clone has just one count. The V call is TRBV18, the J call TRBJ1-1, with a possible D match to TRBD1 (5 bases). Trimming stripped 0 bases from V and 4 bases from J, with 12 bases between. The CDR3 length is 15 residues. CDR1 and CDR2 (germline): KGHSH, LQKENI. The CDR3 here is CASSPPSGVGTEAFF. The CDR3 nucleotides read TGTGCCAGCTCACCACCGTCGGGGGTCGGCACTGAAGCTTTCTTT.

The V gene is TRBV11-2, the J gene TRBJ2-1, with 10 bases that match TRBD2. This CDR3 contains 16 residues. Germline loops: CDR1 SGHAT, CDR2 FQNNGV. Losses at the gene ends were 5 bases for V and 9 bases for J; bases not matched to a gene: 13. CDR3 amino acids: CASSPRGSGRNSEQFF. As DNA, the CDR3 is TGTGCCAGCAGCCCGAGGGGTAGCGGGAGGAACAGTGAGCAGTTCTTC.